A single sample gave rise to the 20 T cell receptor beta chains below, sequenced in a study of shared clonotypes between healthy human individuals. Naive CD8 cells comprised CD45RO-negative, CCR7-positively selected cells, excluding terminally differentiated effector memory CD45RA+ cells. Sequenced by immunoSEQ multiplex PCR; TCRdb stores in-frame clones only, minus some. The sample has some 1,900,000 clones, approximately 95% seen once. Sequenced sample: naive CD8+ T cells sorted from blood. These receptors were obtained from a man aged 18 to 30 in good health.

This rearrangement joins TRBV6-6 to TRBJ2-7, with D perhaps matching TRBD1 (6 bases). The V gene's germline CDR1 is MNHNY and CDR2 SVGAGI (reference sequence). The length of the CDR3 is 13 residues. Trimming removed 6 bases at V and 0 bases at J, with 9 bases between. CDR3 sequence reads: CASSQDSSYEQYF. The CDR3, as DNA: TGTGCCAGCAGCCAGGACAGCTCCTACGAGCAGTACTTC.

V usage is TRBV5-6 and J usage is TRBJ1-4, with 8 positions matching TRBD1. The CDR3 spans 19 residues. J was trimmed by 0 bases and V by 4 bases; bases with no gene match: 14. Germline V CDR1 and CDR2: SGHDT, YYEEEE. The CDR3 nucleotides read TGTGCCAGCAGCCTTCAAAGCATTGGACAGGGCACAACTAATGAAAAACTGTTTTTT. This sequence encodes CASSLQSIGQGTTNEKLFF.

This clone occurred a few times. The genes are TRBV2 and TRBJ1-1, with D perhaps TRBD1 (5 bases). Germline assignment: CDR1 SNHLY and CDR2 FYNNEI. There are 14 residues in the CDR3. Trimming removed 1 base at V and 2 bases at J, with 8 bases between. CDR3 residues: CASSEEQGNTEAFF. CDR3 nucleotides: TGTGCCAGCAGTGAAGAGCAGGGCAACACTGAAGCTTTCTTT.

In this sample, this clone turned up once. The V and J genes are TRBV7-2 and TRBJ2-1; 7 nucleotides agree with TRBD1. Germline values: CDR1 SGHTA, CDR2 FQGNSA. V lost 9 bases and J lost 4; bases outside the gene matches: 6. CDR3 length equals 13 residues. The CDR3 DNA sequence: TGTGCCAGAAATGACAGGGTTTACAATGAGCAGTTCTTC. It yields the protein CARNDRVYNEQFF.

The chain uses TRBV4-1 and TRBJ2-7; a possible D gene is TRBD1 (5 bases). The CDR3 runs to 16 residues. Looked up from germline, CDR1 is MGHRA and CDR2 is YSYEKL. The germline V and J ends were trimmed by 3 bases and 2 bases, with 17 bases remaining between them. The CDR3 is CASSHPQPQGTYEQYF. The CDR3 bases are TGCGCCAGCAGCCACCCCCAACCCCAGGGTACCTACGAGCAGTACTTC.

The chain recombines TRBV30 with TRBJ2-1; D might be TRBD1 (5 bases). Between the trimmed V and J ends, which lost 1 base and 6 bases, there was a span of 19 bases. Looked up from germline, CDR1 is GTSNPN and CDR2 is SVGIG (reference sequence). The CDR3 totals 16 residues. CDR3 loop: CAWSGLTRVSVNEQFF. CDR3 nucleotides: TGTGCCTGGAGTGGGCTCACCAGGGTCTCCGTCAATGAGCAGTTCTTC.

V gene TRBV19 combines with J gene TRBJ2-4; a possible D gene is TRBD1 (6 bases). The CDR3 is 19 amino acids. V lost 4 bases and J lost 1, with 23 bases in between. Germline V lookup: CDR1 LNHDA, CDR2 SQIVND (reference sequence). The CDR3 sequence is CASSTTGSAGAQAKNIQYF. The CDR3 DNA follows: TGTGCCAGTAGTACAACAGGGTCCGCTGGGGCCCAGGCCAAAAACATTCAGTACTTC.

CDR3 sequence: CASSPNLQGEQYF. CDR3 in DNA: TGTGCCAGCTCACCGAACCTCCAGGGCGAGCAGTACTTC. V usage is TRBV18 and J usage is TRBJ2-7, with D perhaps matching TRBD1 (5 bases). The CDR3 is made up of 13 amino acids. Trimming removed 3 bases at V and 6 bases at J, with 12 bases between. Germline V gene lookup returns CDR1 KGHSH and CDR2 LQKENI.

The chain links TRBV7-9 to TRBJ1-3, with 8 bases identical to TRBD1. This CDR3 is 17 amino acids long. V shed 5 bases and J 5 bases; nucleotides not matched to a gene: 14. The germline V gene has CDR1 SEHNR and CDR2 FQNEAQ (reference sequence). The CDR3 sequence is CASSPAPDRGIRNTIYF. CDR3 coding DNA: TGTGCCAGCAGCCCCGCCCCCGACAGGGGAATAAGAAACACCATATATTTT.

The genes are TRBV14 and TRBJ2-7; TRBD1 or TRBD2 may be the D gene (5 bases each). V lost 3 bases to trimming and J lost 4 bases, with 19 bases between them. The CDR3 runs to 16 residues. Per germline, CDR1 SGHDN and CDR2 FVKESK. CDR3 region: CASSQQSGQVRYEQYF. The CDR3 DNA reads TGTGCCAGCAGCCAGCAATCGGGGCAGGTGAGATACGAGCAGTACTTC.

This clone has at least ten counts. The chain combines TRBV2 with TRBJ2-5; 7 nucleotides match TRBD1. The germline gives CDR1 SNHLY, CDR2 FYNNEI. The CDR3 runs 13 residues. The junction had 6 bases not matched to a gene; V was cut back by 6 bases and J by 5 bases. CDR3 protein: CASRDRPTETQYF. For the CDR3, the DNA is TGTGCCAGCAGGGACAGGCCGACGGAGACCCAGTACTTC.

The J gene is TRBJ2-7, the V gene TRBV5-1; no clear D. The CDR3 is made up of 13 amino acids. CDR1 is SGHRS, CDR2 YFSETQ, per germline. V was shortened by 2 bases and J by 5 bases, with 11 bases between the two germline ends. The chain's CDR3 is CASSFRPADEQYF. The DNA for the CDR3 is TGCGCCAGCAGCTTTAGGCCGGCGGACGAGCAGTACTTC.

The chain employs TRBV28 and TRBJ2-5; no definite D call. There are 14 residues in the CDR3. CDR1 MDHEN and CDR2 SYDVKM come from the germline V gene. V dropped 2 bases and J dropped 1 base, with 8 bases sitting between them. The CDR3 DNA is TGTGCCAGCAGTTTACAGCTGTTCCAAGAGACCCAGTACTTC. It yields the protein CASSLQLFQETQYF.

Comments on this clone: This same CDR3 is encoded by further DNA sequences in the sample. The rearrangement joins TRBV7-9 to TRBJ2-7, with 7 bases matching TRBD1. Per germline, CDR1 SEHNR and CDR2 FQNEAQ (reference sequence). The CDR3 has 15 residues. V shed 1 base, J shed 2 bases, and the junction held 5 bases outside the gene matches. The CDR3 nucleotides read TGTGCCAGCAGCTTAGTTGGCCAGGGGGCCTACGAGCAGTACTTC. As protein: CASSLVGQGAYEQYF.

CDR3 residues: CASSAEGGYNEQFF. CDR3 nucleotides: TGTGCCAGCAGCGCCGAGGGGGGGTACAATGAGCAGTTCTTC. V and J are TRBV5-4 and TRBJ2-1, with D maybe TRBD2 (7 bases). CDR3 length: 14 amino acids. Germline values: CDR1 SGHNT, CDR2 YYREEE (reference sequence). The V end lost 4 bases, the J end lost 4 bases, and 12 bases lay between the germline ends.

This clone has a single count. The V gene is TRBV4-1, the J gene TRBJ1-2; D gene unclear. Germline V gene lookup returns CDR1 MGHRA and CDR2 YSYEKL. V lost 0 bases to trimming and J lost 8 bases, with 7 bases between them. This CDR3 has 12 amino acids. The chain's CDR3 is CASSQERTGYTF. Written as DNA, the CDR3 is TGCGCCAGCAGCCAAGAGCGCACCGGCTACACCTTC.

The J gene is TRBJ2-5, the V gene TRBV7-9; D ambiguous. V was clipped by 4 bases and J by 0 bases, with 9 bases between them. CDR3 length: 14 amino acids. Germline CDR1 reads SEHNR; CDR2 reads FQNEAQ (reference sequence). This CDR3 reads CASSYLADQETQYF. CDR3 DNA: TGTGCCAGCAGCTACCTCGCGGACCAAGAGACCCAGTACTTC.

This clone was found once. The sample carries other DNA sequences with the same CDR3. The J gene is TRBJ1-1, the V gene TRBV6-5, with TRBD1 as a possible D gene (5 bases). The CDR3 extends over 13 amino acids. Trimming cost V 7 bases and J 2 bases, with 11 bases left between them. The germline CDR1 and CDR2 sequences are MNHEY and SVGAGI. The CDR3 nucleotides are TGTGCCAGCACCTTGACAGTAAACACTGAAGCTTTCTTT. Its protein is CASTLTVNTEAFF.

This clone came up once. Other nucleotide sequences in the sample specify the same CDR3. V gene TRBV7-8 combines with J gene TRBJ2-1; D could derive from TRBD1 or TRBD2 (5 bases each). The CDR3 runs 14 residues. Trimming removed 0 bases at V and 2 bases at J, with 5 bases between. Germline lookup yields CDR1 SGHVS and CDR2 FQNEAQ. The chain's CDR3 is CASSLAGAYNEQFF. The CDR3 bases are TGTGCCAGCAGCTTAGCGGGGGCCTACAATGAGCAGTTCTTC.

The rearrangement uses TRBV18 and TRBJ2-5, with TRBD2 as a possible D gene (5 bases). Germline CDR1 reads KGHSH; CDR2 reads LQKENI. The CDR3 is 16 residues long. Trimming shortened V by 0 bases and J by 1 base, and 12 bases separated the two germline ends. CDR3 DNA: TGTGCCAGCTCACCACCGGAGAATGGAGGCCAAGAGACCCAGTACTTC. It yields the protein CASSPPENGGQETQYF.